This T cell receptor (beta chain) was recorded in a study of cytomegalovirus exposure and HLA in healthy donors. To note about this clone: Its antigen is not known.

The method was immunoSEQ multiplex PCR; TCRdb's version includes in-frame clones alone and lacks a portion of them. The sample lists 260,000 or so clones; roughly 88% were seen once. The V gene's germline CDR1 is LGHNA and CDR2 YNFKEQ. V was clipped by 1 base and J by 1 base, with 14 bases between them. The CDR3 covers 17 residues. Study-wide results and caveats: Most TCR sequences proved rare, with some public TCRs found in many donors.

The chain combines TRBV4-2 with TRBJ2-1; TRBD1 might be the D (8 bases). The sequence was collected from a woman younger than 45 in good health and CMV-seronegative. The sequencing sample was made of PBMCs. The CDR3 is CASSQGGGQASYNEQFF. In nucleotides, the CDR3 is TGTGCCAGCAGCCAAGGCGGGGGACAGGCTTCCTACAATGAGCAGTTCTTC.